This TCR beta chain was recorded in a study of blood T cells in healthy people across ages. Trimming cost V 2 bases and J 0 bases; bases outside gene matches: 13. CDR3 length: 19 amino acids. Per the germline V gene, CDR1 is SGHTA and CDR2 is FQGNSA. Total RNA extraction produced at least 5.5 micrograms (per sample) for the study. Alongside a J-beta primer mix, a sample-barcoded 5' primer served in a second PCR lasting roughly 7 to 11 cycles. The template-switch adaptor was a 5' adaptor with 12 random nucleotides. It tagged each cDNA molecule. TCRdb recomputed calls from the 5' RACE reads with MiXCR, one row per CDR3 protein. The sample lists about 1.6 million distinct CDR3 sequences; about 35% were seen once. This clonotype was recorded a few times.

Sample: blood. The sequence was obtained from a woman in her 30s in good health. This chain links TRBV7-2 with TRBJ2-1; TRBD2 aligns across 7 bases. The CDR3, as DNA: TGTGCCAGCAGCTTAACTCGGACTAGGCCCTCTAGCTCCTACAATGAGCAGTTCTTC. The encoded protein is CASSLTRTRPSSSYNEQFF.